This TCR beta chain comes out of a study of blood T cell repertoires in COVID-19. The data were produced by immunoSEQ multiplex PCR, yet TCRdb's version contains in-frame clones alone and is incomplete. The sample holds under 250,000 clones, around 80% seen once. CDR3 length equals 14 residues. Germline CDR1 is MNHEY and CDR2 is SMNVEV (reference sequence). Trimming left V 5 bases short and J 3 bases short, with 14 bases between. The sequenced sample consisted of peripheral blood. The chain combines TRBV27 with TRBJ2-7, with D possibly being TRBD2 (5 bases). This TCR was recovered from a woman aged 40 to 55 with acute or convalescent COVID-19. CDR3: CASSPGGSIYEQYF. The CDR3 DNA sequence: TGTGCCAGCAGTCCCGGAGGCTCGATCTACGAGCAGTACTTC.